The 22 T cell receptor beta chains listed next were all sequenced from one sample in a study of blood T cell repertoires in COVID-19. Profiling relied on immunoSEQ multiplex PCR, and the TCRdb table lists in-frame clones only, not all of them. The table includes approximately 100,000 clones, about 82% detected once. Specimen: peripheral blood. Receptor source: a human donor in a cohort sampled during active COVID-19.

This clone was detected only a few times. The rearrangement joins TRBV12-2 to TRBJ1-5; the D call in the table, TRBD1, was not verified against the DNA. TRBV12-2 is a known pseudogene. The CDR3 spans 15 residues. In nucleotides, the CDR3 is TGTGCAAGTCGCTCCCGGACAGGTTGCAATCAGCCCCAGCATTTT. As protein: CASRSRTGCNQPQHF.

Details on this clone: A junction boundary mismatches the germline segment, possibly from a read error. The rearrangement uses TRBV3-1 (or the pseudogene TRBV3-2) and TRBJ2-3; 9 bases match TRBD2. The germline V gene has CDR1 LGHDT and CDR2 YNNKEL (reference sequence). The CDR3 spans 16 residues. Written as DNA, the CDR3 is TGTGCCAGCAGACCCAGTGATGGGACTAGCATAGATACGCAGTATTTT. It codes for CASRPSDGTSIDTQYF.

The chain carries TRBV6-2 or TRBV6-3 and TRBJ2-7; maybe TRBD2 (5 bases). The CDR3 covers 15 residues. Per the germline V gene, CDR1 is MNHEY and CDR2 is SVGEGT. V shed 2 bases and J shed 3 bases, with 14 bases lying between them. The DNA for the CDR3 is TGTGCCAGCAGTTACGAGGGCAGACCTGGCTACGAGCAGTACTTC. It specifies CASSYEGRPGYEQYF.

The chain employs TRBV2 and TRBJ1-5; no clear D. V lost 4 bases and J lost 0, with 7 bases in between. This CDR3 spans 14 amino acids. Germline V gives CDR1 SNHLY, CDR2 FYNNEI. CDR3 sequence (DNA): TGTGCCAGCAGTGGGCTCAGTAGCAATCAGCCCCAGCATTTT. It is translated as CASSGLSSNQPQHF.

The gene calls are TRBV25-1 and TRBJ1-5, with D possibly TRBD1 on 5 matching bases. V shed 4 bases and J shed 5 bases, with 12 bases lying between them. The CDR3 consists of 14 residues. Germline V gene sequence: CDR1 MGHDK, CDR2 SYGVNS. CDR3 in amino acids: CASSGGGGYQPQHF. In DNA form, the CDR3 reads TGTGCCAGCAGTGGCGGGGGTGGTTATCAGCCCCAGCATTTT.

J is TRBJ2-5 and V is TRBV9; 7 positions match TRBD2. This CDR3 is 15 amino acids long. Germline V gene sequence: CDR1 SGDLS, CDR2 YYNGEE. V trimming: 3 bases; J trimming: 5 bases; junction bases outside the gene matches: 10. This CDR3 is CASSALGLGMETQYF. DNA for the CDR3: TGTGCCAGCAGCGCCCTAGGACTAGGAATGGAGACCCAGTACTTC.

J is TRBJ2-3 and V is TRBV5-4, with D tentatively TRBD2 (6 bases). Trimming shortened V by 7 bases and J by 2 bases, and 17 bases separated the two germline ends. The CDR3 spans 15 residues. Germline CDR1 and CDR2: SGHNT and YYREEE (reference sequence). CDR3 in DNA: TGTGCCAGCGGAGGGAGCGACGATAACACAGATACGCAGTATTTT. Residues: CASGGSDDNTDTQYF. The whole variable domain, remainder taken from reference TRBV5-4 and TRBJ2-3, is ETGVTQSPTHLIKTRGQQVTLRCSSQSGHNTVSWYQQALGQGPQFIFQYYREEENGRGNFPPRFSGLQFPNYSSELNVNALELDDSALYLCASGGSDDNTDTQYFGPGTRLTVL.

This clone showed up just a few times. Other nucleotide sequences in the sample specify the same CDR3. This sequence joins TRBV6-6 and TRBJ2-1; 16 bases fit TRBD2. The CDR3 sequence is 16 residues long. CDR1 and CDR2 from the germline V gene are MNHNY and SVGAGI (reference sequence). The V segment lost 11 bases and the J segment 0 bases; nucleotides outside the gene matches: 4. CDR3 region: CAGGLAGGHSYNEQFF. CDR3 bases: TGTGCCGGGGGACTAGCGGGGGGGCACTCCTACAATGAGCAGTTCTTC.

The chain uses TRBV4-1 and TRBJ1-2; 7 nucleotides align to TRBD1. CDR1 MGHRA and CDR2 YSYEKL come from the germline V gene. Trimming removed 2 bases from V and 4 bases from J; junction bases left unmatched: 4. This CDR3 is built from 14 residues. The CDR3 sequence: CASSQRDSGYGYTF. Written as DNA, the CDR3 is TGCGCCAGCAGCCAACGGGACAGTGGCTATGGCTACACCTTC.

V gene TRBV4-3 combines with J gene TRBJ2-1; D ambiguous. Trimming took off 1 base at V and 6 bases at J, with 10 bases between the two ends. The CDR3 runs to 14 residues. Germline CDR1 is LGHNA and CDR2 is YSLEER. CDR3 nucleotide sequence: TGCGCCAGCAGCCAAGGGGCTCTTCCCAATGAGCAGTTCTTC. Its protein is CASSQGALPNEQFF.

The V gene is TRBV10-3, the J gene TRBJ1-4, with TRBD1 matching 10 bases. Germline-derived CDR1 and CDR2 are ENHRY and SYGVKD. This CDR3 has 14 amino acids. The V and J ends lost 8 bases and 8 bases, in that order; junction bases with no gene match: 8. CDR3 DNA: TGTGCCATCGATACCGGGACAGGGGCAGAAAAACTGTTTTTT. Its protein product is CAIDTGTGAEKLFF.

The chain links TRBV4-3 to TRBJ2-3; the D gene is possibly TRBD1 (6 bases). Germline V lookup: CDR1 LGHNA, CDR2 YSLEER. The CDR3 is made up of 17 amino acids. Trimming pared 0 bases from V and 2 bases from J, leaving 15 bases between. CDR3: CASSQDRIGQLTDTQYF. The CDR3 nucleotides read TGCGCCAGCAGCCAAGATCGTATAGGACAGCTCACAGATACGCAGTATTTT.

The chain couples TRBV5-6 to TRBJ2-4; 8 bases align to TRBD1. The V gene's germline CDR1 is SGHDT and CDR2 YYEEEE. Trimming cost V 4 bases and J 9 bases; bases outside gene matches: 9. The CDR3 totals 14 residues. The CDR3 region is CASSRGQAWRIQYF. The CDR3 coding sequence is TGTGCCAGCAGCCGGGGACAGGCCTGGCGCATTCAGTACTTC.

This clone has a single count. The rearrangement uses TRBV6-2 or TRBV6-3 and TRBJ2-1; TRBD2 aligns across 11 bases. The germline V gene encodes CDR1 MNHEY and CDR2 SVGEGT. This CDR3 is built from 19 residues. V shed 0 bases, J shed 4 bases, and the junction held 11 bases outside the gene matches. The CDR3 protein is CASSYSSMASGRMYNEQFF. The CDR3 DNA reads TGTGCCAGCAGTTACTCGTCGATGGCTAGCGGGAGGATGTACAATGAGCAGTTCTTC.

The gene calls are TRBV29-1 and TRBJ2-7, with D perhaps TRBD1 (7 bases). CDR3 length equals 13 residues. The germline V gene has CDR1 SQVTM and CDR2 ANQGSEA. V lost 7 bases to trimming and J lost 3 bases, with 16 bases between them. The CDR3 bases are TGCAGCGCTCGACGCGGGACAGACTACGAGCAGTACTTC. This translates into CSARRGTDYEQYF.

The chain recombines TRBV19 with TRBJ1-5; no clear D. Deletions cut 7 bases from V and 0 bases from J, with 10 bases between. Germline CDR1 LNHDA, CDR2 SQIVND (reference sequence). This CDR3 spans 14 amino acids. The CDR3 is CASNVLYSNQPQHF. In DNA, the CDR3 is TGTGCCAGTAATGTATTATATAGCAATCAGCCCCAGCATTTT.

The chain recombines TRBV5-4 with TRBJ1-1; 11 bases are shared with TRBD1. This CDR3 is 15 amino acids long. Germline V lookup: CDR1 SGHNT, CDR2 YYREEE (reference sequence). J lost 6 bases, V lost 0 bases, and 4 bases had no gene match. CDR3 sequence (DNA): TGTGCCAGCAGCTTGGCGGGACAGGGGGTTCCTGAAGCTTTCTTT. Translation gives CASSLAGQGVPEAFF.

This chain uses TRBV27 with TRBJ2-2; 14 positions agree with TRBD2. Germline V lookup: CDR1 MNHEY, CDR2 SMNVEV (reference sequence). CDR3 length equals 16 residues. Unmatched junction bases numbered 5, after V lost 4 bases and J lost 7 bases. The CDR3 loop is CASSSGTSGSGGELFF. CDR3 sequence (DNA): TGTGCCAGCAGTTCCGGGACTAGCGGGAGCGGCGGGGAGCTGTTTTTT.

The chain carries TRBV5-1 and TRBJ1-4; D not resolved. Germline lookup yields CDR1 SGHRS and CDR2 YFSETQ. Trimming removed 0 bases from V and 7 bases from J, with 10 bases in between. This CDR3 has 14 residues. CDR3 DNA: TGCGCCAGCAGCTTGGAAGGCGGGGTTGAAAAACTGTTTTTT. Amino acids: CASSLEGGVEKLFF.

The chain uses TRBV18 and TRBJ1-2; possible D gene TRBD1, 5 bases. This CDR3 has 15 residues. Trimming left V 8 bases short and J 8 bases short, with 24 bases between. Per the germline V gene, CDR1 is KGHSH and CDR2 is LQKENI. CDR3 in DNA: TGTGCCAGCACAATCACAGGAGGGCTCCTATGGGGCTACACCTTC. It translates to CASTITGGLLWGYTF.

The chain employs TRBV2 and TRBJ1-1; 11 bases match TRBD1. V was pared by 4 bases and J by 7 bases, with 8 bases of the junction left unmatched. Germline V lookup: CDR1 SNHLY, CDR2 FYNNEI. CDR3 length equals 15 residues. The CDR3 loop is CASSVLGQGASEAFF. DNA of the CDR3: TGTGCCAGCAGTGTATTAGGACAGGGGGCGAGTGAAGCTTTCTTT.

The chain combines TRBV6-6 with TRBJ2-2; 15 nucleotides line up with TRBD2. This CDR3 is 18 amino acids long. Germline V gene sequence: CDR1 MNHNY, CDR2 SVGAGI (reference sequence). With 5 bases clipped from V and 5 bases from J, the junction kept 9 bases outside the gene matches. The DNA for the CDR3 is TGTGCCAGCAGTCGACCGGGACTAGCGGGAGGACGGACCGGGGAGCTGTTTTTT. Its translation is CASSRPGLAGGRTGELFF.